The next 29 T cell receptor beta chains were all read from a single sample in a study of T cell responses to AZD1222 COVID-19 vaccine. Data came from immunoSEQ multiplex PCR; TCRdb stores just in-frame clones and leaves some out. The data contain 70,000 to 75,000 clones, roughly 80% of them singletons. The input for sequencing was peripheral blood, taken 28 days after the second AZD1222 dose. These receptors all stem from an adult who received the AZD1222 COVID-19 vaccine.

This rearrangement joins TRBV7-2 to TRBJ2-4; 11 nucleotides align to TRBD2. Germline CDR1 is SGHTA and CDR2 is FQGNSA. This CDR3 comprises 19 residues. With V trimmed by 1 base and J by 3 bases, 11 bases remained unmatched. Here the CDR3 DNA reads TGTGCCAGCAGCTTAGGGGGGTACGGACTAGCGGGCTTCAAAAACATTCAGTACTTC. Its translation is CASSLGGYGLAGFKNIQYF.

CDR3 sequence reads: CASSGTGTVFREQYF. CDR3 DNA: TGTGCCAGCAGCGGGACCGGGACAGTCTTTCGGGAGCAGTACTTC. J is TRBJ2-7 and V is TRBV9; 7 bases map to TRBD1. This CDR3 comprises 15 residues. Trimming cost V 3 bases and J 7 bases; bases outside gene matches: 13. Germline CDR1 and CDR2: SGDLS and YYNGEE.

The chain has TRBV7-9 and TRBJ2-7; TRBD1 is a possible D gene (6 bases). V lost 5 bases and J 4 bases, leaving 12 bases between the germline ends. The CDR3 sequence is 13 residues long. Looked up from germline, CDR1 is SEHNR and CDR2 is FQNEAQ (reference sequence). The CDR3 loop is CASSTKDSYEQYF. The CDR3 region has the DNA TGTGCCAGCAGCACCAAGGACAGTTACGAGCAGTACTTC.

The gene calls are TRBV4-3 and TRBJ2-2; 9 positions match TRBD2. The CDR3 is 21 residues long. After removal of 0 bases from V and 0 bases from J, the junction contained 14 bases not matched to a gene. The V gene's germline CDR1 is LGHNA and CDR2 YSLEER. CDR3 sequence: CASSQDIIGLAGFANTGELFF. DNA of the CDR3: TGCGCCAGCAGCCAAGATATAATTGGCCTAGCGGGGTTCGCGAACACCGGGGAGCTGTTTTTT.

This clone appeared a single time. The chain links TRBV6-5 to TRBJ2-7; 12 nucleotides agree with TRBD2. V was pared by 7 bases and J by 2 bases, with 6 bases of the junction left unmatched. The CDR3 totals 15 residues. Germline CDR1 reads MNHEY; CDR2 reads SVGAGI. The CDR3 sequence is CASNRLAGEAYEQYF. In DNA, the CDR3 is TGTGCCAGCAATCGACTAGCGGGAGAGGCCTACGAGCAGTACTTC.

The chain uses TRBV7-2 and TRBJ1-2, with D possibly being TRBD1 (5 bases). The V end lost 3 bases, the J end lost 4 bases, and 12 bases lay between the germline ends. CDR1 is SGHTA and CDR2 is FQGNSA in the germline V gene. This CDR3 spans 14 amino acids. CDR3: CASSFPGRSYGYTF. CDR3 DNA: TGTGCCAGCAGCTTCCCAGGGCGGTCCTATGGCTACACCTTC.

This chain joins TRBV7-2 and TRBJ1-5; D possibly corresponds to TRBD1 (6 bases). From germline, CDR1 is SGHTA and CDR2 FQGNSA. This CDR3 is 15 amino acids long. Trimming removed 1 base at V and 11 bases at J, with 18 bases between. CDR3 bases: TGTGCCAGCAGCTTAGGCAGGGGAGGTATGGGGGCCCAGCATTTT. Translated: CASSLGRGGMGAQHF. Variable domain in full (rest from reference TRBV7-2 and TRBJ1-5): GAGVSQSPSNKVTEKGKDVELRCDPISGHTALYWYRQSLGQGLEFLIYFQGNSAPDKSGLPSDRFSAERTGGSVSTLTIQRTQQEDSAVYLCASSLGRGGMGAQHFGDGTRLSIL.

This clone was counted a single time. The chain couples TRBV19 to TRBJ2-3, with 8 nucleotides matching TRBD2. The junction had 7 bases not matched to a gene; V was cut back by 2 bases and J by 3 bases. The CDR3 consists of 16 residues. Germline CDR1 LNHDA, CDR2 SQIVND (reference sequence). CDR3 sequence: CASSIWGSGMTDTQYF. As DNA, the CDR3 is TGTGCCAGTAGTATATGGGGTAGCGGGATGACAGATACGCAGTATTTT.

This clone has just one count. The chain links TRBV20-1 to TRBJ2-1; D not certain. Germline lookup yields CDR1 DFQATT and CDR2 SNEGSKA (reference sequence). The CDR3 length is 10 residues. V was clipped by 6 bases and J by 8 bases, with 8 bases between them. DNA of the CDR3: TGCAGTGCGACGTCCGATGAGCAGTTCTTC. Protein product: CSATSDEQFF.

The CDR3: CASSLDGTVQNTEAFF. As DNA, the CDR3 is TGTGCCAGCAGCTTAGACGGCACAGTCCAGAACACTGAAGCTTTCTTT. The gene calls are TRBV7-2 and TRBJ1-1; D not resolved. Per germline, CDR1 SGHTA and CDR2 FQGNSA. The CDR3 has 16 residues. Trimming pared 1 base from V and 1 base from J, leaving 13 bases between.

The rearrangement joins TRBV18 to TRBJ1-4; D unclear. Between the trimmed V and J ends, which lost 1 base and 8 bases, there was a span of 8 bases. The germline V gene has CDR1 KGHSH and CDR2 LQKENI. The CDR3 runs to 13 residues. CDR3 region: CASSPHQDEKLFF. The DNA for the CDR3 is TGTGCCAGCTCACCACATCAGGACGAAAAACTGTTTTTT.

This sequence joins TRBV28 and TRBJ1-2, with D possibly being TRBD1 (5 bases). The germline V and J ends were trimmed by 3 bases and 8 bases, with 13 bases remaining between them. From germline, CDR1 is MDHEN and CDR2 SYDVKM. The CDR3 length is 13 residues. CDR3 nucleotides: TGTGCCAGCAGTTTGGGACGGCCAGGAGGCTACACCTTC. It codes for CASSLGRPGGYTF.

This chain uses TRBV5-1 with TRBJ2-3; D ambiguous. Germline CDR1 and CDR2: SGHRS and YFSETQ. The CDR3 is 15 residues long. V lost 0 bases and J 0 bases, leaving 8 bases between the germline ends. The CDR3 region is CASSLALSSTDTQYF. The CDR3 nucleotides are TGCGCCAGCAGCTTGGCGCTCTCTAGCACAGATACGCAGTATTTT.

This clone is a singleton in its sample. This sequence joins TRBV6-2 or TRBV6-3 and TRBJ1-5, with D maybe TRBD1 (6 bases). The CDR3 runs 16 residues. V lost 4 bases and J 3 bases, leaving 16 bases between the germline ends. Germline V gene data show CDR1 as MNHEY and CDR2 as SVGEGT. The CDR3: CASSLQGGGHNQPQHF. Here the CDR3 DNA reads TGTGCCAGCAGTTTACAGGGTGGAGGGCACAATCAGCCCCAGCATTTT.

A single count supports this clone. The chain is built from TRBV28 and TRBJ1-1; no firm D call. Trimming took 8 bases from V and 7 from J, leaving 8 bases between them. Germline CDR1 MDHEN, CDR2 SYDVKM. This CDR3 is 10 amino acids long. In nucleotides, the CDR3 is TGTGCCAGCGGACGGCTTGAAGCTTTCTTT. It specifies CASGRLEAFF.

The chain couples TRBV27 to TRBJ2-5; TRBD2 is a possible D gene (6 bases). The CDR3 extends over 15 amino acids. V was cut by 0 bases and J by 5 bases, with 13 bases left in between. Germline assignment: CDR1 MNHEY and CDR2 SMNVEV (reference sequence). Here the CDR3 reads CASSLSGSSGETQYF. The CDR3 DNA reads TGTGCCAGCAGTTTATCCGGGAGTTCAGGGGAGACCCAGTACTTC.

The chain uses TRBV30 and TRBJ2-1, with 12 bases identical to TRBD2. The junction had 4 bases not matched to a gene; V was cut back by 8 bases and J by 5 bases. CDR1 is GTSNPN and CDR2 is SVGIG in the germline V gene (reference sequence). CDR3 length: 13 amino acids. The CDR3 is CAGRTSGNNEQFF. The DNA of the CDR3 is TGTGCCGGAAGGACTAGCGGGAACAATGAGCAGTTCTTC.

The table lists this clone with a few counts. The chain uses TRBV4-3 and TRBJ1-4, with 8 bases matching TRBD1. V lost 1 base to trimming and J lost 8 bases; unmatched junction nucleotides: 3. The CDR3 extends over 14 amino acids. CDR1 and CDR2 from the germline V gene are LGHNA and YSLEER. The CDR3 loop reads CASSQGQGTEKLFF. The CDR3 DNA follows: TGCGCCAGCAGCCAAGGACAGGGGACCGAAAAACTGTTTTTT.

V and J are TRBV21-1 and TRBJ1-3; the DNA was not used to check the table's D call, TRBD1. TRBV21-1 is deemed a pseudogene. The CDR3 sequence is 14 residues long. CDR3 coding DNA: TGTGCCAGCAGCAAACAGGGCGGTGGAAACACCATATATTTT. Translating gives CASSKQGGGNTIYF.

The rearrangement links TRBV9 to TRBJ2-1; no clear D. Germline V gives CDR1 SGDLS, CDR2 YYNGEE. Trimming pared 4 bases from V and 0 bases from J, leaving 8 bases between. The CDR3 contains 14 residues. CDR3 coding DNA: TGTGCCAGCAGCCCGAAGAGCTCCTACAATGAGCAGTTCTTC. This gives the protein CASSPKSSYNEQFF.

CDR3 DNA sequence: TGCAGTGCTAGTCTCGGACAGGGCTCTTCTGGCTACACCTTC. As protein: CSASLGQGSSGYTF. The V call is TRBV20-1, the J call TRBJ1-2, with TRBD1 matching 8 bases. The CDR3 contains 14 residues. Germline assignment: CDR1 DFQATT and CDR2 SNEGSKA (reference sequence). Unmatched junction bases numbered 10, after V lost 3 bases and J lost 7 bases.

The chain joins TRBV14 to TRBJ1-1, with TRBD1 matching 7 bases. Trimming at V came to 3 bases and at J to 1 base, leaving 17 bases not matched to a gene. The germline gives CDR1 SGHDN, CDR2 FVKESK. The CDR3 covers 19 residues. In DNA, the CDR3 is TGTGCCAGCAGCCAGGGAGGACAGGCCCTCTCCACGTGGAACACTGAAGCTTTCTTT. Translated: CASSQGGQALSTWNTEAFF.

This clone was counted between two and nine times. V gene TRBV5-1 combines with J gene TRBJ2-1; maybe TRBD2 (5 bases). Germline loops: CDR1 SGHRS, CDR2 YFSETQ. This CDR3 is 15 amino acids long. Trimming took 0 bases from V and 6 from J, leaving 13 bases between them. CDR3 sequence: CASSLAAGGLNEQFF. As DNA, the CDR3 is TGCGCCAGCAGCTTGGCAGCAGGAGGACTCAATGAGCAGTTCTTC.

The genes are TRBV7-9 and TRBJ2-1; unclear D gene. Germline-derived CDR1 and CDR2 are SEHNR and FQNEAQ (reference sequence). V was shortened by 1 base and J by 0 bases, with 7 bases between the two germline ends. The CDR3 spans 15 residues. The CDR3 reads CASSLGDRSYNEQFF. CDR3 DNA: TGTGCCAGCAGCTTAGGGGATCGCTCCTACAATGAGCAGTTCTTC. The complete variable domain, with remaining parts taken from reference TRBV7-9 and TRBJ2-1, reads DTGVSQNPRHKITKRGQNVTFRCDPISEHNRLYWYRQTLGQGPEFLTYFQNEAQLEKSRLLSDRFSAERPKGSFSTLEIQRTEQGDSAMYLCASSLGDRSYNEQFFGPGTRLTVL.

The chain combines TRBV28 with TRBJ1-2, with D perhaps TRBD1 (5 bases). Trimming pared 3 bases from V and 0 bases from J, leaving 11 bases between. This CDR3 has 15 amino acids. From germline, CDR1 is MDHEN and CDR2 SYDVKM. CDR3: CASSFGGTANYGYTF. As DNA, the CDR3 is TGTGCCAGCAGTTTCGGAGGGACCGCTAACTATGGCTACACCTTC.

The chain couples TRBV5-6 to TRBJ2-3; the match to TRBD2 covers 10 bases. Germline V gives CDR1 SGHDT, CDR2 YYEEEE. CDR3 length: 15 residues. V shed 0 bases and J 3 bases; nucleotides not matched to a gene: 1. CDR3 coding DNA: TGTGCCAGCAGCTTGGAACTAGCGGGGACAGATACGCAGTATTTT. It yields the protein CASSLELAGTDTQYF. The full variable domain, in which reference TRBV5-6 and TRBJ2-3 provide the parts outside the CDR3, is DAGVTQSPTHLIKTRGQQVTLRCSPKSGHDTVSWYQQALGQGPQFIFQYYEEEERQRGNFPDRFSGHQFPNYSSELNVNALLLGDSALYLCASSLELAGTDTQYFGPGTRLTVL.

The V gene is TRBV4-2, the J gene TRBJ2-3; 9 positions match TRBD2. This CDR3 is 15 amino acids long. With 2 bases clipped from V and 2 bases from J, the junction kept 2 bases outside the gene matches. CDR1 is LGHNA and CDR2 is YNFKEQ in the germline V gene. The CDR3 loop is CASSQRLADTDTQYF. In DNA, the CDR3 is TGTGCCAGCAGCCAACGACTAGCGGACACAGATACGCAGTATTTT.

The chain couples TRBV18 to TRBJ1-6; possibly TRBD1 for D (5 bases). Trimming removed 2 bases from V and 14 bases from J, with 16 bases in between. Germline CDR1 is KGHSH and CDR2 is LQKENI. This CDR3 has 14 amino acids. The CDR3 region has the DNA TGTGCCAGCTCACCAGAACGGGGGGTAAGGGCCCTCCACTTT. It codes for CASSPERGVRALHF.

This chain links TRBV27 with TRBJ2-5; unclear D gene. Germline lookup yields CDR1 MNHEY and CDR2 SMNVEV (reference sequence). Trimming left V 4 bases short and J 7 bases short, with 13 bases between. The CDR3 has 13 amino acids. CDR3 coding DNA: TGTGCCAGCAGTTCCGGACCAGTCGGGACCCAGTACTTC. Translating gives CASSSGPVGTQYF.